The next 5 T cell receptor beta chains were all read from a single sample in a study of T cell responses to AZD1222 COVID-19 vaccine. Profiled with immunoSEQ multiplex PCR; TCRdb holds only in-frame clones, not every one. The data contain 90,000 or so clones, approximately 86% of them singletons. The sequencing here drew on peripheral blood, taken on day 0 of AZD1222 vaccination. These receptors were obtained from an adult in good health.

The gene calls are TRBV5-1 and TRBJ1-1, with D uncertain. The germline V and J ends were trimmed by 0 bases and 1 base, with 7 bases remaining between them. CDR3 size: 14 residues. Germline V gives CDR1 SGHRS, CDR2 YFSETQ. CDR3 residues: CASSLGERNTEAFF. The CDR3 region has the DNA TGCGCCAGCAGCTTGGGGGAAAGGAACACTGAAGCTTTCTTT.

V gene TRBV6-6 combines with J gene TRBJ1-5; D is undetermined. This CDR3 contains 13 residues. Trimming took off 2 bases at V and 4 bases at J, with 6 bases between the two ends. The germline V gene has CDR1 MNHNY and CDR2 SVGAGI (reference sequence). CDR3 in DNA: TGTGCCAGCAGTTACATTCTAAATCAGCCCCAGCATTTT. It is translated as CASSYILNQPQHF.

The genes are TRBV6-2 or TRBV6-3 and TRBJ1-5; the D is unclear. The CDR3 is made up of 14 amino acids. Germline lookup yields CDR1 MNHEY and CDR2 SVGEGT. V was pared by 4 bases and J by 0 bases, with 7 bases between. The CDR3 here is CASSFGDSNQPQHF. The CDR3 bases are TGTGCCAGCAGTTTCGGGGATAGCAATCAGCCCCAGCATTTT.

The chain links TRBV3-1 (or the pseudogene TRBV3-2) to TRBJ1-3; D call uncertain. Germline V gives CDR1 LGHDT, CDR2 YNNKEL (reference sequence). Trimming cost V 4 bases and J 3 bases, with 10 bases left between them. The CDR3 runs 14 residues. The CDR3 coding sequence is TGTGCCAGCAGCCCCAGCGGGATTGGAAACACCATATATTTT. It specifies CASSPSGIGNTIYF.

Only a few counts were recorded for this clone. The chain employs TRBV2 and TRBJ1-4, with D unresolved. Per germline, CDR1 SNHLY and CDR2 FYNNEI. There are 15 residues in the CDR3. Trimming shortened V by 4 bases and J by 5 bases, and 14 bases separated the two germline ends. The CDR3 protein is CASSGSAWANEKLFF. In DNA form, the CDR3 reads TGTGCCAGCAGTGGGTCGGCGTGGGCGAATGAAAAACTGTTTTTT.